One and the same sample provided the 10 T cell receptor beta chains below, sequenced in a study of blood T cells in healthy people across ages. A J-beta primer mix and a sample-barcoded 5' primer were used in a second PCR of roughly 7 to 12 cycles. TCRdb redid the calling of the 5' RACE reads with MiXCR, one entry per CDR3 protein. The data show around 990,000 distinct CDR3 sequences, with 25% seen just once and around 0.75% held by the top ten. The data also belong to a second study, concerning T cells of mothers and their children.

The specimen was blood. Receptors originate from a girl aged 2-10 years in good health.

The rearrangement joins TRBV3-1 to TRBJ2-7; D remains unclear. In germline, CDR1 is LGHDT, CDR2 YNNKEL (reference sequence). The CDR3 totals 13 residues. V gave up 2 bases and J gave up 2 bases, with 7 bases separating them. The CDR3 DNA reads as TGTGCCAGCAGCCAAACACCTACCTACGAGCAGTACTTC. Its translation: CASSQTPTYEQYF.

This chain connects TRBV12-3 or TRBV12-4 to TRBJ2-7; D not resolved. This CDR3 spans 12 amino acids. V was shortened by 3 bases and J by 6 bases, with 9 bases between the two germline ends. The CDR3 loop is CASSFNNREQYF. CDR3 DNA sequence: TGTGCCAGCAGTTTTAATAACCGCGAGCAGTACTTC.

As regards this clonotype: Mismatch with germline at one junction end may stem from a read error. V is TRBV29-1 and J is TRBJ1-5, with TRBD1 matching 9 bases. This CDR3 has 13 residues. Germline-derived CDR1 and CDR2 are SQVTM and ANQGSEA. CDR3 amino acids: CSVRQGGNQPRHF. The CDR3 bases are TGCAGCGTTAGACAGGGGGGAAATCAGCCCCGGCATTTT.

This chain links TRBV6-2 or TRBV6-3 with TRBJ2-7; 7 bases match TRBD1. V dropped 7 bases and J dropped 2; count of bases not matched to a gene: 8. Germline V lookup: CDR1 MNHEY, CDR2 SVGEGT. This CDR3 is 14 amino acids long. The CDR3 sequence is CASKGAMATYEQYF. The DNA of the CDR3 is TGTGCCAGCAAGGGGGCAATGGCAACCTACGAGCAGTACTTC.

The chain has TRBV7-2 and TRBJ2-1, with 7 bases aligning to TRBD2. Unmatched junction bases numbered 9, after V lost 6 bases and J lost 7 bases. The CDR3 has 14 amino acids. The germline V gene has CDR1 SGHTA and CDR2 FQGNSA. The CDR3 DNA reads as TGTGCCAGCAGGTACCCCGGGACTACGAATGAGCAGTTCTTC. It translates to CASRYPGTTNEQFF.

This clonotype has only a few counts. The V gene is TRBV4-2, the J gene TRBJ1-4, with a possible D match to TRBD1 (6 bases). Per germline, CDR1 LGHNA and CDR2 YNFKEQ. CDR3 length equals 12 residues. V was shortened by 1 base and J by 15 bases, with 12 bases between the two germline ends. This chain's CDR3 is CASSQVPGEVFF. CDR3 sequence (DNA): TGTGCCAGCAGCCAAGTCCCAGGGGAGGTGTTTTTT.

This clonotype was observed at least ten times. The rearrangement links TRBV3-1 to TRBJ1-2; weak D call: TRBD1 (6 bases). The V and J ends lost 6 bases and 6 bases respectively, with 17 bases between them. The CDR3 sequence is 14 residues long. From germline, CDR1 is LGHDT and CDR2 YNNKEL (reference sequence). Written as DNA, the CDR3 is TGTGCCAGCAGGCCTACAGGGTTTACCCATGGCTACACCTTC. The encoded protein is CASRPTGFTHGYTF.

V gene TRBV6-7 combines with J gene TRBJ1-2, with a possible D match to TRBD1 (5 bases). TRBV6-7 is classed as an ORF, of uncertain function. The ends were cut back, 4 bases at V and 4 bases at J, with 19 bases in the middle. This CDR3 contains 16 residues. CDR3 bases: TGTGCCAGCAGTTCCCCGGGGAAACGGACAACCTATGGCTACACCTTC. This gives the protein CASSSPGKRTTYGYTF.

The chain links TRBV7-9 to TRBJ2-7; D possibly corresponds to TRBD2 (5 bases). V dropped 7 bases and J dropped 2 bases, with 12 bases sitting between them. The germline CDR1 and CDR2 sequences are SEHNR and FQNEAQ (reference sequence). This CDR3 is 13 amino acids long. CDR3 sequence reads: CASKPSGAYEQYF. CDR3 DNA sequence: TGTGCCAGCAAGCCCAGCGGAGCCTACGAGCAGTACTTC.

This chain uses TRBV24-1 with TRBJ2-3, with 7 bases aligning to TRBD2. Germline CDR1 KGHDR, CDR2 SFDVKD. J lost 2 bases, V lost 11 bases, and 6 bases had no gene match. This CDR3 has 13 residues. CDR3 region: CAICSGYTDTQYF. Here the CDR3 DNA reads TGTGCCATCTGTAGCGGGTACACAGATACGCAGTATTTT.